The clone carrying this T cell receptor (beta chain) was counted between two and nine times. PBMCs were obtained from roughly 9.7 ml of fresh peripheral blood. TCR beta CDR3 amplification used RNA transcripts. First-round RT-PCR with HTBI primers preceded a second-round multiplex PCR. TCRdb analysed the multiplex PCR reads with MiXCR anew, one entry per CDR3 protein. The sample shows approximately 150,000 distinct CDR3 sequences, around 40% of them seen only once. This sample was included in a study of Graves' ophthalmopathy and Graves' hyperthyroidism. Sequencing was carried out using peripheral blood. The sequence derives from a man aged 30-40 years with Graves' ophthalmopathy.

The CDR3: CASSLEGIDLKRTKETQYF. For the CDR3, the DNA is TGTGCCAGCAGCTTAGAAGGAATCGACCTCAAACGAACAAAAGAGACCCAGTACTTC. This chain links TRBV7-8 with TRBJ2-5; D is uncertain. The V gene lost 1 base and the J gene lost 3 bases, with 24 bases spanning the gap. From germline, CDR1 is SGHVS and CDR2 FQNEAQ. The CDR3 has 19 residues.